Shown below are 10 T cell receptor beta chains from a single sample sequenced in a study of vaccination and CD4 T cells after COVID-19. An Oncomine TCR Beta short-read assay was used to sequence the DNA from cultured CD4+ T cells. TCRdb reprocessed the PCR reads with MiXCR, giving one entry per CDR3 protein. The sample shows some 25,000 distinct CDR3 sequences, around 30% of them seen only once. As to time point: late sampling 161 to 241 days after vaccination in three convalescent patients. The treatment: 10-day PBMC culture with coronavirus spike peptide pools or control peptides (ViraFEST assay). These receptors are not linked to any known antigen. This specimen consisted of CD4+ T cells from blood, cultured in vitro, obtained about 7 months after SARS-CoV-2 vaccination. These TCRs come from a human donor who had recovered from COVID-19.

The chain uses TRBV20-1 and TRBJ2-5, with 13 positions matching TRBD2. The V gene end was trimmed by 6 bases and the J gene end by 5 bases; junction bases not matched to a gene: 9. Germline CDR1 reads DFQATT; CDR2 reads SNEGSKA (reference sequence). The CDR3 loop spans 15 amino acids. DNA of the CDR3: TGCAGTGCCTCTGGACTAGCGGGAGTTCGGGAGACCCAGTACTTC. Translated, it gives CSASGLAGVRETQYF.

CDR3 sequence (DNA): TGTGCCAGCAGTTACTCGACTGCGGGCCCCCTCAATCAGCCCCAGCATTTT. Translating it yields CASSYSTAGPLNQPQHF. The chain links TRBV6-2 or TRBV6-3 to TRBJ1-5; no clear D. Between the trimmed V and J ends, which lost 0 bases and 3 bases, there was a span of 15 bases. The CDR3 consists of 17 residues. Germline loops: CDR1 MNHEY, CDR2 SVGEGT.

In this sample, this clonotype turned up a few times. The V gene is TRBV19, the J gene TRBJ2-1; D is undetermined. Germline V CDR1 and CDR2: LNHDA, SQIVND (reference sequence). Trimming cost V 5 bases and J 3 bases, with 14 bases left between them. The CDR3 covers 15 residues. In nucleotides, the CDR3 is TGTGCCAGTAGTGCCCGGTGGTCGGGCTACAATGAGCAGTTCTTC. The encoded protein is CASSARWSGYNEQFF.

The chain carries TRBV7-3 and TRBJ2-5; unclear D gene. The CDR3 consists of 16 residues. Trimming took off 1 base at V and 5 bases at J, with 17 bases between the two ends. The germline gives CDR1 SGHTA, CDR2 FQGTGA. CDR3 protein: CASSLNSRQRQETQYF. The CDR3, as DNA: TGTGCCAGCAGCTTAAATTCGAGGCAAAGGCAGGAGACCCAGTACTTC.

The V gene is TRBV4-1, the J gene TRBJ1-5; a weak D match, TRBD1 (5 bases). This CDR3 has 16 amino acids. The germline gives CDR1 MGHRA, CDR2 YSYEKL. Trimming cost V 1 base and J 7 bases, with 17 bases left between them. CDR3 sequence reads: CASSQVWSGNWQPQHF. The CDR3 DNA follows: TGCGCCAGCAGCCAAGTTTGGTCAGGGAACTGGCAGCCCCAGCATTTT.

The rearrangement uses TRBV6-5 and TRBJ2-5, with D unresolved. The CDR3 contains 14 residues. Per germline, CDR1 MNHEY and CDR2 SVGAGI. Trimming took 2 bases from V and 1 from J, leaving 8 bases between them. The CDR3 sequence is CASSYGPAQETQYF. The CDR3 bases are TGTGCCAGCAGTTACGGTCCAGCCCAAGAGACCCAGTACTTC.

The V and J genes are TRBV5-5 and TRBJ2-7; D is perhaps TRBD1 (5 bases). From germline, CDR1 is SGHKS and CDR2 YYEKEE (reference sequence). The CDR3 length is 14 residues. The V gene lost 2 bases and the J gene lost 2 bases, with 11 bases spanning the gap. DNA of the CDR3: TGTGCCAGCAGCTTCCGCCAGGGTCCCTACGAGCAGTACTTC. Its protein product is CASSFRQGPYEQYF.

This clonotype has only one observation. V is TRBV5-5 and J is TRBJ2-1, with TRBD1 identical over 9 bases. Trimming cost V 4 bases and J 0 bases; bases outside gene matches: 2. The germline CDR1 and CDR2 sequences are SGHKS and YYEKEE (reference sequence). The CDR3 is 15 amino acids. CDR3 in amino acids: CASSGTGNSYNEQFF. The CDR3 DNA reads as TGTGCCAGCAGCGGGACAGGGAACTCCTACAATGAGCAGTTCTTC.

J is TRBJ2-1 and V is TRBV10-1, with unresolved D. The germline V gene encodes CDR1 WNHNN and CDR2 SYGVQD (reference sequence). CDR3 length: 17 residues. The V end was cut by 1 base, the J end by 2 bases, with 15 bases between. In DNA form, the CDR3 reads TGCGCCAGCAGTGAGTTTGCCCCCCGAGACCCCTACAATGAGCAGTTCTTC. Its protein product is CASSEFAPRDPYNEQFF.

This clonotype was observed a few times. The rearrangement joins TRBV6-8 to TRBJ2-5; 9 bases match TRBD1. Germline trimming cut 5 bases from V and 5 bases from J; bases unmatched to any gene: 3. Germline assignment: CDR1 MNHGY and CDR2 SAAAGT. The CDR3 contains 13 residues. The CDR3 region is CASSGDREETQYF. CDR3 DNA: TGTGCCAGCAGTGGGGACAGGGAGGAGACCCAGTACTTC.